This T cell receptor (beta chain) emerged from a study of blood T cell repertoires in COVID-19. The table came from immunoSEQ multiplex PCR; TCRdb's copy has only in-frame clones and leaves some out. Of about 150,000 clones detected, 85% to 90% appear once; the ten largest clones hold approximately 2.8%. V dropped 3 bases and J dropped 6; count of bases not matched to a gene: 5. This CDR3 is 14 amino acids long. Germline CDR1 and CDR2: MDHEN and SYDVKM. This receptor was identified in a woman aged 55-69 years with active COVID-19. The material sequenced was peripheral blood. The chain carries TRBV28 and TRBJ2-7; 10 bases are shared with TRBD2. CDR3 sequence: CASSFLAGDVEQYF. CDR3 nucleotide sequence: TGTGCCAGCAGTTTTCTAGCGGGAGATGTCGAGCAGTACTTC.